Each of the 2 T cell receptor beta chains below was sequenced from the same sample in a study of blood T cell repertoires in COVID-19. Clones were sequenced by immunoSEQ multiplex PCR, and TCRdb holds only the in-frame ones, with some missing. Among roughly 190,000 clones listed, around nine tenths were seen once. Sequencing used peripheral blood. The receptors originated from a man between 18 and 35 years old with active or convalescent COVID-19.

The J gene is TRBJ1-2, the V gene TRBV6-6; 11 bases match TRBD1. This CDR3 spans 15 amino acids. With 5 bases clipped from V and 8 bases from J, the junction kept 10 bases outside the gene matches. The germline V gene encodes CDR1 MNHNY and CDR2 SVGAGI (reference sequence). Here the CDR3 DNA reads TGTGCCAGCAGTATGGGGACAGGGGGTACTAGGGGCTACACCTTC. This translates into CASSMGTGGTRGYTF.

The V call is TRBV28, the J call TRBJ1-1, with D perhaps matching TRBD1 (6 bases). This CDR3 is 14 amino acids long. Germline lookup yields CDR1 MDHEN and CDR2 SYDVKM. Trimming cost V 3 bases and J 5 bases, with 13 bases left between them. For the CDR3, the DNA is TGTGCCAGCAGTTTTATGCATCAGGGGACTGAAGCTTTCTTT. As protein: CASSFMHQGTEAFF.